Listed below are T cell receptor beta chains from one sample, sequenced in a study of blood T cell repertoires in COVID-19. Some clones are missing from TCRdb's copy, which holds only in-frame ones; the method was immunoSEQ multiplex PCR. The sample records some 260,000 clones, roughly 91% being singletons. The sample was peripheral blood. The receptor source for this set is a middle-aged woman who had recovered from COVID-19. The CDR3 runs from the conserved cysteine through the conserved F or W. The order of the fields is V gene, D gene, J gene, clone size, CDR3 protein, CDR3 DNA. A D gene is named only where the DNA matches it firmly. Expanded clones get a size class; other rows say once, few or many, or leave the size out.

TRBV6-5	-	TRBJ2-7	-	CASSPTRSYEQYF	TGTGCCAGCAGCCCGACCAGGTCCTACGAGCAGTACTTC
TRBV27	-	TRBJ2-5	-	CASSSWASGTQYF	TGTGCCAGCAGTTCCTGGGCGAGCGGGACCCAGTACTTC
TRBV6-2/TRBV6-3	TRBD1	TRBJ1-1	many	CASSRTDRESTEAFF	TGTGCCAGCAGCCGGACGGACAGGGAGAGCACTGAAGCTTTCTTT
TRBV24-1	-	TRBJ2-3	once	CATSDSGGGTDTQYF	TGTGCCACCAGTGATTCGGGCGGGGGCACAGATACGCAGTATTTT
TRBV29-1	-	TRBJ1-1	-	CSVEEGQPNTEAFF	TGCAGCGTTGAAGAGGGCCAGCCGAACACTGAAGCTTTCTTT
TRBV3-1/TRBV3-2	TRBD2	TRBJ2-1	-	CASSQEWGLAHYNEQFF	TGTGCCAGCAGCCAAGAGTGGGGACTAGCACATTACAATGAGCAGTTCTTC
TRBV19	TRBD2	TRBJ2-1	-	CASSPPTGTRGNNEQFF	TGTGCCAGTAGTCCACCGACCGGGACTAGAGGTAACAATGAGCAGTTCTTC
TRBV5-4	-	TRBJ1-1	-	CASSPLLAGGTEAFF	TGTGCCAGCAGCCCCCTCCTTGCCGGTGGCACTGAAGCTTTCTTT
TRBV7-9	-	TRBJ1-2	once	CASSLAIGPGGYTF	TGTGCCAGCAGCTTAGCGATAGGCCCCGGGGGCTACACCTTC
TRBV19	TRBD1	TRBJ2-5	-	CASSIGRTGGETQYF	TGTGCCAGTAGTATAGGGCGGACAGGGGGAGAGACCCAGTACTTC
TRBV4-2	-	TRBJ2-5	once	CASSQDGARGPETQYF	TGTGCCAGCAGCCAAGATGGGGCGCGGGGGCCGGAGACCCAGTACTTC
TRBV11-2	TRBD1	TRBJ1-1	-	CASSFRPGQGFTEAFF	TGTGCCAGCAGCTTTCGTCCGGGACAGGGTTTCACTGAAGCTTTCTTT
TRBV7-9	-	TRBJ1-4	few	CASSLAGQGREKLFF	TGTGCCAGCAGCTTAGCTGGTCAGGGCCGGGAAAAACTGTTTTTT
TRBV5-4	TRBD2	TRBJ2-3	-	CASSPAGLAGVPSTDTQYF	TGTGCCAGCAGCCCCGCGGGGCTAGCGGGAGTCCCTAGCACAGATACGCAGTATTTT
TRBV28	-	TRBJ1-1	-	CASNGNTEAFF	TGTGCCAGCAACGGGAACACTGAAGCTTTCTTT
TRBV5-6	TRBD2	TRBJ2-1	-	CASSAEPGLAVYNEQFF	TGTGCCAGCAGCGCAGAACCCGGACTAGCGGTCTACAATGAGCAGTTCTTC
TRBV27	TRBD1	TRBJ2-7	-	CASTRTGGYEQYF	TGTGCCAGCACCAGGACAGGGGGTTACGAGCAGTACTTC
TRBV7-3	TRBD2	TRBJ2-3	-	CASSLSGRADTQYF	TGTGCCAGCAGCTTAAGCGGGAGGGCCGATACGCAGTATTTT
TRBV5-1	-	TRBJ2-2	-	CASSLAGQNTGELFF	TGCGCCAGCAGCTTGGCGGGACAGAACACCGGGGAGCTGTTTTTT